This entry lists 18 T cell receptor beta chains sequenced from one sample in a study of human T cells and chemical hapten exposure. MiXCR was run by TCRdb on the RACE reads, yielding one entry per CDR3 protein. The repertoire includes under 450,000 distinct CDR3 sequences, about 6% of them detected once, and about 5.4% sits in the top ten. Time point meaning: patch test 2, 6 weeks after DPC sensitization. Described treatment: therapeutic diphenylcyclopropenone sensitization with weekly scalp DPC. The input for sequencing was whole blood, taken in connection with sensitization to the hapten diphenylcyclopropenone (DPC). These receptors were taken from a woman aged 18 to 35 with alopecia areata. Some clones in this sample may be carry-over from other donors' samples.

This chain joins TRBV7-2 and TRBJ1-3; D is unresolved. Between the trimmed V and J ends, which lost 4 bases and 0 bases, there was a span of 16 bases. The CDR3 consists of 17 residues. Germline lookup yields CDR1 SGHTA and CDR2 FQGNSA. Here the CDR3 DNA reads TGTGCCAGCAGCTCACATTTTCTCTTAGACTCTGGAAACACCATATATTTT. It codes for CASSSHFLLDSGNTIYF.

This clonotype was seen only a few times. The chain combines TRBV12-3 or TRBV12-4 with TRBJ2-7; a possible D gene is TRBD1 (5 bases). The CDR3 totals 12 residues. V was cut by 8 bases and J by 6 bases, with 14 bases left in between. In DNA form, the CDR3 reads TGTGCCAGCGGAGAAACAGGTCGCGAGCAGTACTTC. Residues: CASGETGREQYF.

This clonotype was detected a few times. The rearrangement links TRBV24-1 to TRBJ1-5, with D hard to call. The CDR3 is 10 amino acids. Germline V CDR1 and CDR2: KGHDR, SFDVKD. V lost 10 bases and J lost 8, with 8 bases in between. CDR3 sequence: CATAREPQHF. CDR3 coding DNA: TGTGCCACGGCGAGGGAGCCCCAGCATTTT.

This sequence joins TRBV20-1 and TRBJ1-6; a possible D gene is TRBD1 (6 bases). This CDR3 contains 16 residues. V was shortened by 6 bases and J by 2 bases, with 17 bases between the two germline ends. Per the germline V gene, CDR1 is DFQATT and CDR2 is SNEGSKA (reference sequence). The CDR3 DNA sequence: TGCAGTGCAACCACACAGGGAATCCCCTATAATTCACCCCTCCACTTT. Residues: CSATTQGIPYNSPLHF.

Ten or more counts support this clonotype. The gene calls are TRBV5-5 and TRBJ2-3; a weak D match, TRBD2 (6 bases). The CDR3 has 17 amino acids. CDR1 SGHKS and CDR2 YYEKEE come from the germline V gene (reference sequence). V lost 1 base, J lost 1 base, and 16 bases lay in between. As DNA, the CDR3 is TGTGCCAGCAGCTTGCGTTCGACGGGGGTTCGCACAGATACGCAGTATTTT. This sequence encodes CASSLRSTGVRTDTQYF.

This clonotype was recorded at least ten times. The genes are TRBV29-1 and TRBJ1-3; D gene ambiguous. This CDR3 comprises 16 residues. Trimming pared 4 bases from V and 0 bases from J, leaving 16 bases between. Germline assignment: CDR1 SQVTM and CDR2 ANQGSEA. CDR3 protein: CSVVDWAPSSGNTIYF. The CDR3, as DNA: TGCAGCGTTGTAGATTGGGCACCCAGCTCTGGAAACACCATATATTTT.

This clonotype was observed many times. This chain links TRBV20-1 with TRBJ1-4; 10 bases fit TRBD1. There are 14 residues in the CDR3. Trimming at V came to 6 bases and at J to 8 bases, leaving 9 bases not matched to a gene. CDR1 is DFQATT and CDR2 is SNEGSKA in the germline V gene (reference sequence). The CDR3 loop is CSARSTGGREKLFF. In DNA, the CDR3 is TGCAGTGCGCGGTCGACAGGGGGCCGGGAAAAACTGTTTTTT.

This clonotype was recorded at least ten times. The chain carries TRBV7-8 and TRBJ1-2; TRBD1 is a possible D gene (6 bases). CDR3 length: 16 amino acids. The germline V gene encodes CDR1 SGHVS and CDR2 FQNEAQ. V gave up 7 bases and J gave up 7 bases, with 25 bases separating them. CDR3 DNA: TGTGCCAGCATGTCAACCGAGACAGGACGACTCCGTGGCTACACCTTC. It is translated as CASMSTETGRLRGYTF.

Only a few counts were recorded for this clonotype. The genes are TRBV11-2 and TRBJ1-4; D not certain. V was trimmed by 1 base and J by 5 bases, leaving 14 bases between them. Looked up from germline, CDR1 is SGHAT and CDR2 is FQNNGV. The CDR3 covers 16 residues. CDR3 loop: CASSLASTGRNEKLFF. The CDR3, as DNA: TGTGCCAGCAGCTTAGCGAGTACGGGGAGGAATGAAAAACTGTTTTTT.

This chain uses TRBV6-5 with TRBJ1-3; maybe TRBD1 (6 bases). Trimming stripped 5 bases from V and 3 bases from J, with 11 bases between. The V gene's germline CDR1 is MNHEY and CDR2 SVGAGI. The CDR3 length is 14 residues. Here the CDR3 DNA reads TGTGCCAGCAGTCCTAGGACAGTTGGAAACACCATATATTTT. Translated: CASSPRTVGNTIYF.

In this sample, this clonotype turned up a few times. A read error may produce the germline difference seen at one junction end. The chain combines TRBV7-7 with TRBJ2-1, with D uncertain. The CDR3 contains 14 residues. Germline CDR1 and CDR2: SSHAT and FNYEAQ (reference sequence). The CDR3 region is CASSSTDGYNEQFF. The CDR3 nucleotides read TGTGCTAGCAGCTCGACCGATGGATACAATGAGCAGTTCTTC. The full variable domain, with the rest looked up from reference TRBV7-7 and TRBJ2-1, is GAGVSQSPRYKVTKRGQDVTLRCDPISSHATLYWYQQALGQGPEFLTYFNYEAQPDKSGLPSDRFSAERPEGSISTLTIQRTEQRDSAMYRCASSSTDGYNEQFFGPGTRLTVL.

The genes are TRBV7-6 and TRBJ2-1; D is unresolved. V gave up 5 bases and J gave up 15 bases, with 17 bases separating them. CDR3 length: 12 residues. Germline CDR1 and CDR2: SGHVS and FNYEAQ. The DNA for the CDR3 is TGTGCCAGCAGCCCCCGAACGGGTCTCTGGTTCTTC. Translating gives CASSPRTGLWFF.

This clonotype was seen ten or more times. The rearrangement links TRBV29-1 to TRBJ1-2, with 9 bases aligning to TRBD1. Germline loops: CDR1 SQVTM, CDR2 ANQGSEA. Trimming took 5 bases from V and 7 from J; bases not matched to a gene: 8. The CDR3 is made up of 13 amino acids. The CDR3 loop reads CSVKGQGQGGYTF. DNA for the CDR3: TGCAGCGTTAAGGGACAGGGTCAAGGTGGCTACACCTTC.

In this sample, this clonotype turned up a few times. The chain links TRBV4-2 to TRBJ2-1; D uncertain. The CDR3 extends over 16 amino acids. The germline gives CDR1 LGHNA, CDR2 YNFKEQ. Deletions cut 0 bases from V and 0 bases from J, with 9 bases between. The CDR3 region is CASSQEWGTSYNEQFF. Written as DNA, the CDR3 is TGTGCCAGCAGCCAAGAGTGGGGAACCTCCTACAATGAGCAGTTCTTC.

This clonotype has only a few counts. The rearrangement joins TRBV2 to TRBJ1-2, with TRBD1 matching 11 bases. This CDR3 contains 14 residues. CDR1 is SNHLY and CDR2 is FYNNEI in the germline V gene. With 6 bases clipped from V and 8 bases from J, the junction kept 8 bases outside the gene matches. CDR3 DNA sequence: TGTGCCAGCAGAGGCGGACAGGGGGCTAGAGGCTACACCTTC. Its translation is CASRGGQGARGYTF.

The table lists this clonotype with many counts. CDR3 region: CSARVMADTEAFF. The CDR3 nucleotides read TGCAGTGCTAGAGTGATGGCTGACACTGAAGCTTTCTTT. The V call is TRBV20-1, the J call TRBJ1-1, with D uncertain. This CDR3 contains 13 residues. CDR1 and CDR2 from the germline V gene are DFQATT and SNEGSKA (reference sequence). The germline V and J ends were trimmed by 1 base and 3 bases, with 9 bases remaining between them.

This clonotype appeared a few times. This chain uses TRBV4-3 with TRBJ2-1, with TRBD1 as a possible D gene (5 bases). Per germline, CDR1 LGHNA and CDR2 YSLEER. The CDR3 spans 14 residues. V was clipped by 0 bases and J by 2 bases, with 5 bases between them. The chain's CDR3 is CASSQEGPYNEQFF. The DNA of the CDR3 is TGCGCCAGCAGCCAAGAGGGGCCCTACAATGAGCAGTTCTTC.

The chain recombines TRBV4-3 with TRBJ2-1; TRBD2 matches at 8 bases. From germline, CDR1 is LGHNA and CDR2 YSLEER. V shed 1 base, J shed 8 bases, and the junction held 7 bases outside the gene matches. This CDR3 comprises 15 residues. The CDR3 spells CASSQVGAGVHEQFF. CDR3 sequence (DNA): TGCGCCAGCAGCCAAGTAGGAGCGGGGGTACATGAGCAGTTCTTC.